This TCR beta chain comes out of a study of cytomegalovirus exposure and HLA in healthy donors. The germline V and J ends were trimmed by 7 bases and 6 bases, with 8 bases remaining between them. The CDR3 sequence is 11 residues long. CDR1 is MNHNY, CDR2 SVGAGI, per germline (reference sequence). Only in-frame clones appear in the TCRdb table, and some are missing; sequencing was by immunoSEQ multiplex PCR. The sample shows more than 95,000 clones, around 94% of them seen only once. The source is a woman between 18 and 29 years old in good health and CMV-seronegative. The chain employs TRBV6-6 and TRBJ2-3; D might be TRBD2 (5 bases). Material for sequencing was PBMCs. CDR3 in DNA: TGTGCCAGCACCCCGGGGGATACGCAGTATTTT. This sequence encodes CASTPGDTQYF.